This TCR beta chain was recorded in a study of CD8 T cells in Susac syndrome. Study in general: Among the Susac syndrome patients who underwent sequencing, roughly six had clinically active disease, while eight or nine of them were in remission. When blood was drawn, patients with Susac syndrome were on intravenous immunoglobulin alone, on corticosteroids, or therapy-naive. Study results and limitations: The CD4+ T cell repertoires of Susac syndrome were found to show no clonal expansion.

The CDR3 is 21 amino acids. V was clipped by 1 base and J by 2 bases; unmatched bases: 12. The germline CDR1 and CDR2 sequences are WSHSY and SAAADI. Worth noting for this clonotype: Its antigen is still unknown.

Sequencing of TCR beta was performed on blood CD8+ T cells and on blood CD4+ T cells. RNA totalling roughly 0.45 to 1 ug underwent reverse transcription with random hexamers. A single record per CDR3 protein comes from TCRdb applying MiXCR to the immunoSEQ multiplex PCR reads. Among about 150,000 distinct CDR3 sequences, approximately 96% were seen once, and the ten largest hold over 0.075%. The TCR originated in a human donor with Susac syndrome. The chain recombines TRBV10-2 with TRBJ2-1; 15 bases line up with TRBD2. The sample was CD4+ T cells from PBMCs. CDR3 protein: CASSEWTSGGAVLRAYNEQFF. The CDR3 DNA reads TGCGCCAGCAGTGAGTGGACTAGCGGGGGGGCTGTTTTACGCGCCTACAATGAGCAGTTCTTC.